This TCR beta chain was obtained from a study of early T cells in non-severe SARS-CoV-2 infection. Looked up from germline, CDR1 is MGHDK and CDR2 is SYGVNS. The CDR3 sequence is 16 residues long. Deletions cut 3 bases from V and 0 bases from J, with 12 bases between. In this sample, this clonotype turned up a few times. Molecules of cDNA were individually given unique molecular identifiers that were attached to them. Via MiXCR, TCRdb re-called the 5' RACE reads, giving one row per CDR3 protein. The table has more than 95,000 distinct CDR3 sequences, about 15% seen once. This TCR was recovered from an adult who was a healthcare worker with PCR-confirmed SARS-CoV-2 infection or an uninfected control (not recorded which). The sequencing sample was made of whole blood. The rearrangement uses TRBV25-1 and TRBJ2-1; D not certain. The CDR3 coding sequence is TGTGCCAGCAGTGATGGCCCCGGTTCCTCCTACAATGAGCAGTTCTTC. Its protein is CASSDGPGSSYNEQFF.